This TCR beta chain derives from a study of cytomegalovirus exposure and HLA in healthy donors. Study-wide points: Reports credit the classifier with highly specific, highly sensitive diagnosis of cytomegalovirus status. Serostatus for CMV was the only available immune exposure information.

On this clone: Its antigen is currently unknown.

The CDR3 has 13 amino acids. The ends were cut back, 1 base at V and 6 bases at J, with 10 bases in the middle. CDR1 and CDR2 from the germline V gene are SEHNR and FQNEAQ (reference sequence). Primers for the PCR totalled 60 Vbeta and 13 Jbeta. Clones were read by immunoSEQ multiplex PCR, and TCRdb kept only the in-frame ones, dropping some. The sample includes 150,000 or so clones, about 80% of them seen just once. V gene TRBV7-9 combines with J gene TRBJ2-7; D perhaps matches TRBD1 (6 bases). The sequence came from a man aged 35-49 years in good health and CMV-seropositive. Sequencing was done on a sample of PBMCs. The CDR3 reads CASSLVGGGEQYF. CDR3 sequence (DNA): TGTGCCAGCAGCTTAGTTGGGGGCGGCGAGCAGTACTTC.